This TCR beta chain is from a study of beta chain features in type 1 diabetes (dated by TCRdb to the late 2010s). The study in broad terms: Mean age, gender distribution, total cell number and subset yield did not differ between patients and healthy donors. Regulatory and stem cell-like memory subsets were obtained from only 8 patients and roughly 8 healthy donors, while naive and central memory subsets were obtained from all 30 or so donors. In the study, recently diagnosed type 1 diabetes patients and matched healthy donors were compared on the TCRB repertoires of their sorted circulating CD4+ T cell subsets. A total of 85 million to 140 million sorted cells were examined across all samples, and a strong correlation was observed between cell number per subset and RNA yield. Summary of the overall study and its limitations: Sequencing cDNA rather than genomic DNA could over-represent highly expressing activated cells, although activation and CD3 levels did not differ between groups. Patients with type 1 diabetes made fewer insertions and deleted more nucleotides at VDJ recombination sites, implying thymic rearrangement abnormalities. Naive, central memory and regulatory TCRB repertoires appeared more similar among patients than among healthy donors. Because the HLA sub-analyses included only small numbers of individuals, any influence of HLA type on TCRB rearrangement was left unresolved. Shorter templates might have been favored by PCR, but patient and control samples were amplified and corrected together, so both groups would have been affected equally by any skew. In all four CD4+ subsets, TCRB CDR3 length was moderately but significantly shorter in type 1 diabetes patients.

V is cut back by 5 bases and J by 3 bases, with 10 bases in the junction unmatched. The cysteine opens and the phenylalanine closes a CDR3 of 15 amino acids. Only the CDR3 DNA stays, 45 bases, in frame from base 1. Taken from the germline V gene (reference sequence), the CDR1 and CDR2 loops are MNHEY and SMNVEV. Only a few counts were recorded for this clone. Its antigen has not been determined. No base quality information exists; no much larger clone differs at one position. From each donor, a single peripheral blood sample of around 120 mL on average was drawn into heparinised tubes. A BD FACSAria II was used to sort naive, central memory, regulatory and stem cell-like memory CD4+ T cells with a panel that included CD45RO, CCR7, CD25, CD127, CD95 and CD27. Every sorted population had a purity above 95%. Right away, PBMCs were isolated by Lymphoprep density gradient centrifugation and were stained directly, with no culture step. So that batch effects would be minimized, each experiment stained and sorted samples in pairs, pairing one healthy donor with one patient.

The entire isolated RNA was reverse transcribed using the High Capacity cDNA Reverse Transcription Kit, and thus expressed TCRB transcripts were sequenced. Deep immunoSEQ sequencing was applied to naive, central memory and regulatory T cell samples, giving an average of roughly 3.5 million total reads per sample. Sorted cells were lysed in RLT buffer, and RNA was extracted using DNase-treated RNeasy Micro or Mini kits according to cell number. Each cell subset was processed separately to prevent cross-contamination, with patient and healthy donor samples processed together. The immunoSEQ multiplex PCR was used to amplify TCRB sequences from cDNA, yielding 87-bp fragments that span the CDR3 region. Sequencing of the amplicons was done on the Illumina HiSeq platform. Per the original workflow: Synthetic template baselines were used to correct PCR bias computationally, reads within Hamming distance 2 were collapsed, and singletons that could not be merged were discarded. Reads were aligned against IMGT to assign V, D and J genes, CDR3 length and insertions or deletions at six rearrangement sites. Within each subset, clonotype counts were normalized to sorted cell number, after which true diversity and Gini coefficients were computed with the tcR R package. Repertoire sharing was quantified using the overlap coefficient calculated on TCRB nucleotide sequences. Out-of-frame TCRB sequences from naive cells were analyzed to stand in for the pre-selection repertoire. TCRdb stores this immuneACCESS table with in-frame sequences only. Part of the clones is absent; in the studies checked, under half of the shortfall reflects unresolved V genes, and no reason is known for the rest. V and J calls and clone size are those listed in that table; D and trimming were worked out from the DNA. Counted in this sample were more than 250,000 clones; around 16% of them appeared once. The biggest ten clones account for about 0.014% of the sample.

The rearrangement joined TRBV27 to TRBJ2-7, with 7 junctional bases fitting TRBD1. This clonotype was obtained from a man younger than 35 with type 1 diabetes. Sequenced material: naive CD4+ T cells from blood. What this sample's cell subset or site label stands for: true naive CD4+ T cells. The CDR3 is CASSPSTGFGYEQYF. DNA sequence: TGTGCCAGCAGTCCCTCGACAGGGTTTGGCTACGAGCAGTACTTC.